Listed here are 13 T cell receptor beta chains from one sample, sequenced in a study of TIL therapy for anti-PD-1-resistant metastatic lung cancer. This was the immunoSEQ v3 assay. Repertoires were generated with immunoSEQ multiplex PCR, while TCRdb's copy carries only in-frame clones and drops some. This table has some 14,000 clones, about 70% appearing once. The sample's time point: pre-treatment sample, taken before nivolumab and TIL therapy. Pleural nodules or supraclavicular lymph nodes made up most of the excised metastases sampled. Sequencing was performed on tumor tissue, taken at baseline. The receptors were sampled from a woman aged 25 to 80 with non-small cell lung cancer.

The table lists this clone with a few counts. V and J are TRBV15 and TRBJ1-5, with 8 bases matching TRBD1. Germline CDR1 LNHNV, CDR2 YYDKDF (reference sequence). The ends lost 3 bases at V and 7 bases at J; junction bases unmatched: 11. The CDR3 covers 16 residues. The DNA for the CDR3 is TGTGCCACCAGCAGGGGGAAAGGACAGGGTCGACAGCCCCAGCATTTT. As protein: CATSRGKGQGRQPQHF.

The V gene is TRBV15, the J gene TRBJ1-1; D is possibly TRBD1 (5 bases). The germline V and J ends were trimmed by 1 base and 7 bases, with 16 bases remaining between them. The germline CDR1 and CDR2 sequences are LNHNV and YYDKDF (reference sequence). The CDR3 is 15 amino acids. The CDR3 protein is CATSRAFGAFGEAFF. DNA of the CDR3: TGTGCCACCAGCAGAGCTTTCGGGGCCTTCGGTGAAGCTTTCTTT.

The genes are TRBV27 and TRBJ2-5; no firm D call. CDR3 size: 12 residues. Per germline, CDR1 MNHEY and CDR2 SMNVEV (reference sequence). V lost 8 bases and J 2 bases, leaving 9 bases between the germline ends. The CDR3 coding sequence is TGTGCCAGCGCCCACCTTCAAGAGACCCAGTACTTC. As protein: CASAHLQETQYF.

This clone appeared a few times. The J gene is TRBJ2-7, the V gene TRBV6-6; possibly TRBD1 for D (6 bases). Germline V lookup: CDR1 MNHNY, CDR2 SVGAGI (reference sequence). CDR3 length: 16 residues. Between the trimmed V and J ends, which lost 2 bases and 2 bases, there was a span of 16 bases. CDR3 bases: TGTGCCAGCAGTTACACCGCAGGGGCTCCAACCTACGAGCAGTACTTC. Its protein is CASSYTAGAPTYEQYF.

The chain links TRBV5-1 to TRBJ1-1; 8 bases map to TRBD1. Germline loops: CDR1 SGHRS, CDR2 YFSETQ. This CDR3 is built from 15 residues. V lost 0 bases and J lost 0; bases outside the gene matches: 1. The CDR3: CASSLAGQVNTEAFF. The CDR3 coding sequence is TGCGCCAGCAGCTTGGCGGGACAGGTGAACACTGAAGCTTTCTTT.

The V gene is TRBV5-1, the J gene TRBJ2-7; the D gene is possibly TRBD2 (5 bases). V lost 6 bases to trimming and J lost 2 bases, with 12 bases between them. Germline-derived CDR1 and CDR2 are SGHRS and YFSETQ. The CDR3 is made up of 13 amino acids. For the CDR3, the DNA is TGCGCCAGCACCGAGGGTTCCACCTACGAGCAGTACTTC. Residues: CASTEGSTYEQYF.

The rearrangement links TRBV4-2 to TRBJ2-5, with a possible D match to TRBD2 (6 bases). This CDR3 has 14 residues. Trimming left V 1 base short and J 3 bases short, with 9 bases between. The germline gives CDR1 LGHNA, CDR2 YNFKEQ. CDR3 in DNA: TGTGCCAGCAGCCAAGGGGGACTTAAAGAGACCCAGTACTTC. Residues: CASSQGGLKETQYF.

This chain uses TRBV5-6 with TRBJ1-2; tentative D call: TRBD1 (5 bases). The germline V gene has CDR1 SGHDT and CDR2 YYEEEE. The germline V and J ends were trimmed by 4 bases and 5 bases, with 9 bases remaining between them. CDR3 length equals 12 residues. DNA for the CDR3: TGTGCCAGCAGCGGGACGGATTATGGCTACACCTTC. Translated, it gives CASSGTDYGYTF.

This chain uses TRBV9 with TRBJ1-1; D unclear. The germline V and J ends were trimmed by 4 bases and 0 bases, with 10 bases remaining between them. The CDR3 length is 14 residues. Germline CDR1 is SGDLS and CDR2 is YYNGEE. CDR3 nucleotide sequence: TGTGCCAGCAGCCTAGGGTATATGAACACTGAAGCTTTCTTT. Translated: CASSLGYMNTEAFF.

The V gene is TRBV1, the J gene TRBJ1-4. TRBV1 is a pseudogene. The CDR3 sequence is 15 residues long. The CDR3 region has the DNA TGCACCAGCAGCCAAGAGAGGGGCTCAAATGAAAAACTGTTTTTT. Encoded protein: CTSSQERGSNEKLFF.

This chain links TRBV7-9 with TRBJ2-2; the match to TRBD1 covers 7 bases. Losses at the gene ends were 1 base for V and 2 bases for J; bases not matched to a gene: 10. CDR3 length: 18 residues. Germline V gene sequence: CDR1 SEHNR, CDR2 FQNEAQ (reference sequence). Here the CDR3 DNA reads TGTGCCAGCAGCTTAGAGGATTTTACAGGGGACAACACCGGGGAGCTGTTTTTT. It specifies CASSLEDFTGDNTGELFF.

CDR3 bases: TGTGCCAGCAGCTTCCGGGGGATCAACTATGGCTACACCTTC. This encodes CASSFRGINYGYTF. V is TRBV5-6 and J is TRBJ1-2, with D maybe TRBD1 (5 bases). The length of the CDR3 is 14 residues. Germline-derived CDR1 and CDR2 are SGHDT and YYEEEE. The ends were cut back, 2 bases at V and 2 bases at J, with 10 bases in the middle.

The chain couples TRBV6-1 to TRBJ2-7, with 8 nucleotides matching TRBD2. The CDR3 spans 13 residues. J lost 4 bases, V lost 3 bases, and 2 bases had no gene match. CDR1 is MNHNS and CDR2 is SASEGT in the germline V gene. In nucleotides, the CDR3 is TGTGCCAGCAGTGACCAGCGGGGGTACGAGCAGTACTTC. Protein: CASSDQRGYEQYF.